This T cell receptor (beta chain) was identified during a study of blood T cell repertoires in COVID-19. Study details: From the United States, Italy and Spain came samples of acute and convalescent COVID-19. PBMCs, B-cell-depleted T cells, or T cells were the source of the cDNA or gDNA that made up the material.

V lost 7 bases to trimming and J lost 5 bases, with 10 bases between them. Per germline, CDR1 DFQATT and CDR2 SNEGSKA (reference sequence). The CDR3 runs 11 residues. Authors' processing steps: It was from reference gene primer amplification that nucleated cell counts were estimated. TCRdb's copy holds only in-frame clones and misses some; the assay was immunoSEQ multiplex PCR. D and trimming were read from the DNA, whereas the V and J calls and clone size are those reported in that table. The sample shows about 15,000 clones, around 75% of them seen only once. This clonotype was obtained from a man between 60 and 70 years old with acute or convalescent COVID-19. The sample was peripheral blood. The V call is TRBV20-1, the J call TRBJ2-3; D unresolved. CDR3 DNA: TGCAGTGTGAGGCGCTTAGATACGCAGTATTTT. Protein: CSVRRLDTQYF.